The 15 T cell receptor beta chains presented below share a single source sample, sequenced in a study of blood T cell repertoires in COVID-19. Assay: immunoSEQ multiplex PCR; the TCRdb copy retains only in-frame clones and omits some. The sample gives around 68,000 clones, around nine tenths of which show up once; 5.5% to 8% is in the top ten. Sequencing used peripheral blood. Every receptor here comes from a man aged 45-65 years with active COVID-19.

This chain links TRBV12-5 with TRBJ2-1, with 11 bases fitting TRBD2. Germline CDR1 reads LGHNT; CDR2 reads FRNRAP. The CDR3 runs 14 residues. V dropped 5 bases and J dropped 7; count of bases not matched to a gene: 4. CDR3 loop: CASGIAGGRNEQFF. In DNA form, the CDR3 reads TGTGCTAGTGGTATAGCGGGGGGGCGAAATGAGCAGTTCTTC.

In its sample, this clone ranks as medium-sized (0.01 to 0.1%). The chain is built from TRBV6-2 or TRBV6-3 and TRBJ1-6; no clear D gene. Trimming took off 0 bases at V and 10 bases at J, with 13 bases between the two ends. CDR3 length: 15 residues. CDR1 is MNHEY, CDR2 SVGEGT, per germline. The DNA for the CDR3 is TGTGCCAGCAGTTACTCGATGGAGGGTGGATCACCCCTCCACTTT. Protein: CASSYSMEGGSPLHF.

Here the CDR3 reads CASSPPGGYGYTF. CDR3 DNA sequence: TGTGCCAGCAGTCCACCCGGGGGTTATGGCTACACCTTC. The rearrangement links TRBV7-9 to TRBJ1-2; possible D gene TRBD1, 5 bases. The V gene's germline CDR1 is SEHNR and CDR2 FQNEAQ (reference sequence). The V gene lost 6 bases and the J gene lost 5 bases, with 13 bases spanning the gap. The CDR3 has 13 residues.

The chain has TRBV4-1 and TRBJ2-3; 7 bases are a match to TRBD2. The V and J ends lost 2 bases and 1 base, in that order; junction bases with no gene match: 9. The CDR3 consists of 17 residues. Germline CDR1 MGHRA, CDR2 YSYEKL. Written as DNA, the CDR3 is TGCGCCAGCAGCCAACCCCTGCGGGGGAGGGGCACAGATACGCAGTATTTT. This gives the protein CASSQPLRGRGTDTQYF.

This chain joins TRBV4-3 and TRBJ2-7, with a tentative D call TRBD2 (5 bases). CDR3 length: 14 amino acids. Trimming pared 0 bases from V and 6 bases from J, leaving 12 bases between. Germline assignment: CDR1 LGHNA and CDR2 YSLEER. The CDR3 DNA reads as TGCGCCAGCAGCCAAGATCGGGGTACGTTCGAGCAGTACTTC. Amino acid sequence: CASSQDRGTFEQYF.

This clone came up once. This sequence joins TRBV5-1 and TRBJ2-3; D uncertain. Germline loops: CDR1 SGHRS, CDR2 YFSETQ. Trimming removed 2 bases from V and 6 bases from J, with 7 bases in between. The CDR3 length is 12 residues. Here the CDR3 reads CASSFPGDTQYF. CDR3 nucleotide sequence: TGCGCCAGCAGCTTTCCCGGGGATACGCAGTATTTT.

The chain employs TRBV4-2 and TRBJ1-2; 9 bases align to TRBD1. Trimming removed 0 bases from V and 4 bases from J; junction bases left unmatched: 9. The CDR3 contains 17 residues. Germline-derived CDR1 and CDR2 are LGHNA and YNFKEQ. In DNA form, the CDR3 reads TGTGCCAGCAGCCAAGAGCCTTTGGGACAGGGAAGCTATGGCTACACCTTC. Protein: CASSQEPLGQGSYGYTF.

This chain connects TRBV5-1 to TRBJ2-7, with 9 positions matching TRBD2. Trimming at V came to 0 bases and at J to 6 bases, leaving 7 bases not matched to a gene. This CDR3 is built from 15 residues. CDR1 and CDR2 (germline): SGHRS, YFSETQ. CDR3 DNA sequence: TGCGCCAGCAGCTTGGCGGCTAGCGGGGATTTCGAGCAGTACTTC. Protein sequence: CASSLAASGDFEQYF.

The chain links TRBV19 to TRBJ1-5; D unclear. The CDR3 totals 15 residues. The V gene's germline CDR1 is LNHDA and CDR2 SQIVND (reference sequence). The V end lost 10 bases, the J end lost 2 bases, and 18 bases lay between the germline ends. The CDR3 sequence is CATSSGILRNQPQHF. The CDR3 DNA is TGTGCCACCTCGAGTGGTATCCTCCGCAATCAGCCCCAGCATTTT.

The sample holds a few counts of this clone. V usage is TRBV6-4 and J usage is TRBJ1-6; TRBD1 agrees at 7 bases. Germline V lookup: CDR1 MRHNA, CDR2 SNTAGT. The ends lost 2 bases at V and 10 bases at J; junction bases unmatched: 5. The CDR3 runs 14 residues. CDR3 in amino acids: CASSDRGQGSPLHF. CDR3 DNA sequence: TGTGCCAGCAGTGACAGGGGGCAAGGATCACCCCTCCACTTT.

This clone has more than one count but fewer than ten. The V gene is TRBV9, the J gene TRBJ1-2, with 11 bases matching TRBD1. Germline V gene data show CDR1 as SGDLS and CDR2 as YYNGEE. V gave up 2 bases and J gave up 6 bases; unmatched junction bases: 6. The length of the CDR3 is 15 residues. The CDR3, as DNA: TGTGCCAGCAGCGTCTGGACAGGGGGCCAGGATGGCTACACCTTC. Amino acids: CASSVWTGGQDGYTF.

CDR3 protein: CASSIRDRGYTF. CDR3 nucleotides: TGTGCCAGTAGTATTCGAGATCGCGGCTACACCTTC. The V and J genes are TRBV19 and TRBJ1-2, with unresolved D. Trimming cost V 3 bases and J 8 bases, with 10 bases left between them. Per the germline V gene, CDR1 is LNHDA and CDR2 is SQIVND (reference sequence). The CDR3 covers 12 residues. Using reference TRBV19 and TRBJ1-2 for the parts outside the CDR3, the full variable domain is DGGITQSPKYLFRKEGQNVTLSCEQNLNHDAMYWYRQDPGQGLRLIYYSQIVNDFQKGDIAEGYSVSREKKESFPLTVTSAQKNPTAFYLCASSIRDRGYTFGSGTRLTVV.

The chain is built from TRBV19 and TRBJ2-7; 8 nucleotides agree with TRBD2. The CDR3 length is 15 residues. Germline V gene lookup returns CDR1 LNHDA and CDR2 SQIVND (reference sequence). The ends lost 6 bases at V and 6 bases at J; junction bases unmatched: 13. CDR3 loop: CASSSGWGSGGEQYF. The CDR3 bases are TGTGCCAGTAGCTCCGGTTGGGGAAGCGGGGGCGAGCAGTACTTC.

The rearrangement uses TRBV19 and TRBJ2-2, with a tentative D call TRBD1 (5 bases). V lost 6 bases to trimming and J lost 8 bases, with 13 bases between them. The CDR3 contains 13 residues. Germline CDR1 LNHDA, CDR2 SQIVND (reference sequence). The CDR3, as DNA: TGTGCCAGTAGCAACACAGGAAAGGGGGAGCTGTTTTTT. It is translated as CASSNTGKGELFF. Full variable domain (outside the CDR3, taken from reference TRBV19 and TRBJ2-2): DGGITQSPKYLFRKEGQNVTLSCEQNLNHDAMYWYRQDPGQGLRLIYYSQIVNDFQKGDIAEGYSVSREKKESFPLTVTSAQKNPTAFYLCASSNTGKGELFFGEGSRLTVL.

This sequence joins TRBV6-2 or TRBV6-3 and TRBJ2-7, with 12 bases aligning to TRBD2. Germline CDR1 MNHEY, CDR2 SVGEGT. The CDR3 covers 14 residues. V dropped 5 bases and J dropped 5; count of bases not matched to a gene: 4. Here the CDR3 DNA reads TGTGCCAGCAGTCGACTAGCGGGAGTAAACGAGCAGTACTTC. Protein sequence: CASSRLAGVNEQYF.